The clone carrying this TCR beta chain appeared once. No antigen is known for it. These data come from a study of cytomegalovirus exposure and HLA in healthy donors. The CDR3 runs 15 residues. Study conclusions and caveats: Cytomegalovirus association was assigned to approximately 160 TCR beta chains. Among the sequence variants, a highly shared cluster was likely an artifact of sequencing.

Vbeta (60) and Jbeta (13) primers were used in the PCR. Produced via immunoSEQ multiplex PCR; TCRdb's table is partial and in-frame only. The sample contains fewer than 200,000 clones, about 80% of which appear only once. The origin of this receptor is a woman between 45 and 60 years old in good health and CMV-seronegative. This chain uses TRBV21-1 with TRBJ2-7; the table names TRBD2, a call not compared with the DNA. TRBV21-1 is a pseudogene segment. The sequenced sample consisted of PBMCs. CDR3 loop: CASSNSRAKCYEQYF. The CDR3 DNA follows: TGTGCCAGCAGCAACTCGAGGGCTAAATGCTACGAGCAGTACTTC.